The T cell receptor (beta chain) under discussion was sequenced for a study of T cell responses to AZD1222 COVID-19 vaccine. Study-wide points: Only six or seven AZD1222 recipients tested seropositive at baseline.

V was trimmed by 1 base and J by 3 bases, leaving 4 bases between them. Germline V lookup: CDR1 SGHTA, CDR2 FQGNSA. The CDR3 sequence is 14 residues long. This clone was observed a handful of times. What it binds is unknown. Assay used: immunoSEQ multiplex PCR; TCRdb lists only in-frame clones, some missing. The top ten clones hold more than 6.5% of a sample with 160,000 or so clones, around 85% of them seen once. Material: peripheral blood, obtained after recovery from COVID-19. This chain uses TRBV7-2 with TRBJ1-6; D gene ambiguous. This receptor was taken from an adult who had recovered from COVID-19. In nucleotides, the CDR3 is TGTGCCAGCAGCTTAGGGGGCTATAATTCACCCCTCCACTTT. Protein sequence: CASSLGGYNSPLHF.